The rows below give T cell receptor beta chains drawn from one sample of a study of spatial heterogeneity in lung cancer. Each CDR3 protein gets one entry after TCRdb re-called the 5' RACE reads with MiXCR. This table holds about 78,000 distinct CDR3 sequences, 8% found once. The material was PBMCs, obtained at surgery. The receptors originated from a male donor with early-stage non-small cell lung cancer. The conserved cysteine and the conserved F or W are not part of the CDR3 here. Each record gives: V gene, CDR3 protein.

>TRBV2
ASGGQGAWPQH
>TRBV14
ASSQVGGGLGYGYT
>TRBV10-3
AIKTTGGSYEQY
>TRBV29-1
SVGRDSSVLGTQY
>TRBV9
ASSEETGGDGKLF
>TRBV5-1
ASRYERGEQF
>TRBV11-2
ASSSREGGSGTEAF
>TRBV3-1
ASSPGQGSSNQPQH
>TRBV30
AWSVQYGLKTGELF
>TRBV5-6
ASSWGITSTGELF
>TRBV9
ASSRGQSLHYEQY
>TRBV20-1
SASRVASGTYEQY
>TRBV6-5
ASSYGDGSNQPQH
>TRBV4-3
ASSRTGTSYNSPLH
>TRBV5-1
ASSLTGGDQPQH
>TRBV30
AWSEQGSNYGYT
>TRBV3-1
ASSQILSLAGVSTQY
>TRBV7-2
ASSLRGNQGTGELF
>TRBV7-2
ASSLDQTNYGYT
>TRBV9
ASSVTSVDTQY
>TRBV4-3
ASSQDSGLPQDSPLH
>TRBV27
ASSLLGTLYEQY
>TRBV3-1
ASSQTGIAKNIQY
>TRBV7-9
ASSLDALRVTEAF
>TRBV12-5
ASGRGGAEAF
>TRBV2
ASSGTANTEAF
>TRBV29-1
SGMKTEAF
>TRBV7-9
ASSSTGFTYEQY
>TRBV28
ASSLIAGGGSGANVLT
>TRBV5-1
ASSLPGQGSEQY
>TRBV11-2
ASSSTGSGANVLT
>TRBV5-5
ASSPLTGHGELF
>TRBV5-4
ASSLQGSSGNTIY
>TRBV25-1
ASQAGTDTQY
>TRBV25-1
ASSELRGARETQY
>TRBV3-1
ASSHLTGDEQY
>TRBV9
ASSVAAGTSDYNEQF
>TRBV6-6
ASSYVSDTQY
>TRBV5-8
ASSLSTGTGIDNQPQH
>TRBV24-1
ATSDGGQPQH
>TRBV9
ASSRRNGAGDEQY
>TRBV5-1
ASTRSGGGEQF
>TRBV11-3
ASSFARGGYNEQF
>TRBV3-1
ASSLREHEQF
>TRBV11-2
ASSLAQGYGYT
>TRBV5-1
ASSPFLGDRGYT
>TRBV30
AWSVAQGWSEKLF
>TRBV20-1
SASRDRNNSPLH
>TRBV18
ASSLGQGRDTQY
>TRBV5-1
ASSQDNEQF
>TRBV24-1
ATQGPAGVTDTQY
>TRBV7-2
ASSLINTGNTEAF
>TRBV6-6
ASSYLTGELF
>TRBV20-1
SGSGTSGNEQF
>TRBV5-1
ASSTGLTPEAF
>TRBV5-1
ASSQPDHYGYT
>TRBV4-3
ASSQADSAQETQY